This record looks at one T cell receptor (beta chain) sequence and its context. Its antigen is undetermined. This CDR3 contains 12 residues. Germline values: CDR1 MNHEY, CDR2 SMNVEV (reference sequence). Trimming shortened V by 5 bases and J by 8 bases, and 12 bases separated the two germline ends. Assay used: immunoSEQ multiplex PCR; TCRdb lists only in-frame clones, some missing. The sample yields tens of thousands of clones, about 92% seen once. The data were taken from a study of T cell responses to AZD1222 COVID-19 vaccine. Study-wide results and caveats: The study identified only five to seven AZD1222 recipients as seropositive at baseline. Repertoires were collected only later (after the peak T cell response had occurred). After two AZD1222 doses, spike-specific TCR breadth and depth rose versus day 0.

Samples with a second dose at about 4 or about 12 weeks were pooled together. The chain employs TRBV27 and TRBJ1-2; tentatively, D is TRBD1 (5 bases). The receptor was derived from an adult who received the AZD1222 COVID-19 vaccine. Source: peripheral blood, taken 28 days after the second AZD1222 dose. CDR3 protein: CASSRAGDGYTF. In nucleotides, the CDR3 is TGTGCCAGCAGTAGGGCCGGGGACGGCTACACCTTC.